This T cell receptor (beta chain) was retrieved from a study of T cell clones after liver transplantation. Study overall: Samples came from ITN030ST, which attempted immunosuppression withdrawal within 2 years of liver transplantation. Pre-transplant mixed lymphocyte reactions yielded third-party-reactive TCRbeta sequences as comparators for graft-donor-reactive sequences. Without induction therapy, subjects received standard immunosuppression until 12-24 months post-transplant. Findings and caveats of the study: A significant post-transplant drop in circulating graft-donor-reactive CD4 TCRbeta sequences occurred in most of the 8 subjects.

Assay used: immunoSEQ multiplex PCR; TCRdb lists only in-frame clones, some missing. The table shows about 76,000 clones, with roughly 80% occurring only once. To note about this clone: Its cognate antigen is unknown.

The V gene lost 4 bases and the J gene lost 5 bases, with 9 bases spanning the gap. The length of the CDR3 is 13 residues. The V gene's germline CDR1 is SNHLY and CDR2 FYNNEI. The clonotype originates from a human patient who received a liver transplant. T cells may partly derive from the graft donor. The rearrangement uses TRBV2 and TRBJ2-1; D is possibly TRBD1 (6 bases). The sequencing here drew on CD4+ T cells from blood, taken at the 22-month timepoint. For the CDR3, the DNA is TGTGCCAGCAGTGCGGACAGCCACAATGAGCAGTTCTTC. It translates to CASSADSHNEQFF.